This note documents a single T cell receptor (beta chain) sequence. Its antigen is still unknown. Trimming took 1 base from V and 0 from J, leaving 7 bases between them. The CDR3 contains 14 residues. Germline V gene data show CDR1 as SGDLS and CDR2 as YYNGEE. The data stem from a study of blood T cells in healthy people across ages. Study summary: Roughly one uniquely barcoded beta molecule per two T cells was captured. Study results and caveats: Compared with aged donors, long-lived donors showed fewer expanded clones, suggesting selection.

Together with a sample-barcoded 5' primer, a J-beta primer mix was included in a second PCR lasting roughly 6 to 12 cycles. The template-switch adaptor was a 5' adaptor with 12 random nucleotides. It tagged each cDNA molecule. TCRdb reprocessed the 5' RACE reads with MiXCR, giving one entry per CDR3 protein. The sample consists of about 680,000 distinct CDR3 sequences, roughly 49% of them appearing once. The chain carries TRBV9 and TRBJ1-1, with unresolved D. Sample: blood. The sequence came from an older woman in good health. CDR3 region: CASSVRAVNTEAFF. CDR3 sequence (DNA): TGTGCCAGCAGCGTACGGGCGGTGAACACTGAAGCTTTCTTT.